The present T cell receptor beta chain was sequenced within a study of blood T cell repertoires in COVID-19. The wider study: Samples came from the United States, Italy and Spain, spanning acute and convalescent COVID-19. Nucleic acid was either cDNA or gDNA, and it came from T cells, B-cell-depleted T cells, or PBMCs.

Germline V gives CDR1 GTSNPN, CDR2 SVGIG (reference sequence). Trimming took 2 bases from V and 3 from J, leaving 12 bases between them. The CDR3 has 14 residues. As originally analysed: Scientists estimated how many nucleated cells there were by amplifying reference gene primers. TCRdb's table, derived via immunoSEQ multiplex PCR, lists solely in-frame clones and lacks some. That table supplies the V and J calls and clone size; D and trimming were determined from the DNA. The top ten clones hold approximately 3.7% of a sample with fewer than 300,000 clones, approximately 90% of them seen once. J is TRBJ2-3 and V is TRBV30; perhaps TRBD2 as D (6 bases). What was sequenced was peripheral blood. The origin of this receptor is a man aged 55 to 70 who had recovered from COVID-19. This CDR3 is CAWSLGGATDTQYF. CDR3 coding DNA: TGTGCCTGGAGTCTCGGGGGAGCGACAGATACGCAGTATTTT.